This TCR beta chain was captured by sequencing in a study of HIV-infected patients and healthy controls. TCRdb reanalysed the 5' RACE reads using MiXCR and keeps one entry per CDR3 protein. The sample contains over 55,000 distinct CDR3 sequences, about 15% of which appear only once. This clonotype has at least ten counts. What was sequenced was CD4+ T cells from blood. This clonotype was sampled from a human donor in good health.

The CDR3 nucleotides are TGTGCCAGCAGCTTAGAGCAGGCACGAGTAGCTTTCTTT. This gives the protein CASSLEQARVAFF. The genes are TRBV7-9 and TRBJ1-1; no clear D gene. Germline assignment: CDR1 SEHNR and CDR2 FQNEAQ (reference sequence). This CDR3 region has 13 residues. The V end lost 1 base, the J end lost 10 bases, and 13 bases lay between the germline ends.